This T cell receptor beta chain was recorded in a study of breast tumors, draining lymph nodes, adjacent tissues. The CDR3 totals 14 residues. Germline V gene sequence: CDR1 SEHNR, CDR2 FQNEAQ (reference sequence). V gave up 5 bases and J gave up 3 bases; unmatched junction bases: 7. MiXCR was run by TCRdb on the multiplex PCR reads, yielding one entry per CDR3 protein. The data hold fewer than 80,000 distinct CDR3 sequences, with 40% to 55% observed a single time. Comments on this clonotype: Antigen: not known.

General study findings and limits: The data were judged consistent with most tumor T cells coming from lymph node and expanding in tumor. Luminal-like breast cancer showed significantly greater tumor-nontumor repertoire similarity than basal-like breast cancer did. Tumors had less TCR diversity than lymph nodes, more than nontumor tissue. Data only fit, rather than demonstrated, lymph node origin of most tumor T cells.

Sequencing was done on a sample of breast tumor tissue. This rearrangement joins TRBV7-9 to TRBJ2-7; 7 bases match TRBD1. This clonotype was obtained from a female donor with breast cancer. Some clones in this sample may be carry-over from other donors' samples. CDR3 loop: CASSPGGDVYEQYF. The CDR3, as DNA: TGTGCCAGCAGCCCAGGGGGAGATGTCTACGAGCAGTACTTC.